The sequence of this TCR beta chain was determined in a study of OX40 agonist ivuxolimab in advanced cancers. General study findings and limits: Researchers did not determine the expanded peripheral T cells' antigen specificity. Low normalized T-cell clonal expansion also characterized some of the nonresponders. More expanded clones were found, on average, in CD8+ than in CD4+ T cells.

CDR1 and CDR2 (germline): SQVTM, ANQGSEA. V lost 3 bases to trimming and J lost 2 bases, with 8 bases between them. This CDR3 has 12 amino acids. Data came from immunoSEQ multiplex PCR; TCRdb stores just in-frame clones and leaves some out. The sample includes about 83,000 clones, roughly four fifths of them seen just once. A note on this clone: The antigen is unknown.

This specimen consisted of CD4+ or CD8+ T cells sorted from blood, obtained in a trial of the OX40 agonist ivuxolimab. V and J are TRBV29-1 and TRBJ2-7; D is perhaps TRBD1 or TRBD2 (6 bases each). This receptor was obtained from an adult with an advanced solid tumor such as melanoma, head and neck, liver or kidney cancer. Written as DNA, the CDR3 is TGCAGCGTTGATGGGGGGCCCTACGAGCAGTACTTC. It codes for CSVDGGPYEQYF.